This section outlines one T cell receptor (beta chain) sequence together with its context. Trimming at V came to 5 bases and at J to 4 bases, leaving 7 bases not matched to a gene. CDR1 is MNHEY, CDR2 SVGEGT, per germline. The CDR3 length is 16 residues. These data come from a study of blood T cells in healthy people across ages. A second about 7 to 11 cycle PCR used barcoded and J-beta primers. TCRdb recomputed calls from the 5' RACE reads with MiXCR, one row per CDR3 protein. The data contain 250,000 to 300,000 distinct CDR3 sequences, less than 30% of them singletons. Sequenced material: blood. The source is a woman aged 70-85 years in good health. The chain recombines TRBV6-2 or TRBV6-3 with TRBJ2-5; 13 nucleotides align to TRBD2. In nucleotides, the CDR3 is TGTGCCAGCAGTCCCGGACTAGCGGGAGTGGGAGAGACCCAGTACTTC. Its translation is CASSPGLAGVGETQYF.